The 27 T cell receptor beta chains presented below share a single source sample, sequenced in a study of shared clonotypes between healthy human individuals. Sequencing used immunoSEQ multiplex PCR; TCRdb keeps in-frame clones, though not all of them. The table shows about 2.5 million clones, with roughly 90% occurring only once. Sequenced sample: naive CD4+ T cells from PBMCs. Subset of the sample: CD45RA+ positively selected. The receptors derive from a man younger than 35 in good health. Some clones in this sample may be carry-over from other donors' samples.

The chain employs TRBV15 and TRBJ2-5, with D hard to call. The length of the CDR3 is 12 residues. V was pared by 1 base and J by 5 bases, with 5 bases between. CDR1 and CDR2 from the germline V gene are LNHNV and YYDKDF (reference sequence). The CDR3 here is CATSRVWETQYF. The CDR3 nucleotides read TGTGCCACCAGCAGAGTGTGGGAGACCCAGTACTTC.

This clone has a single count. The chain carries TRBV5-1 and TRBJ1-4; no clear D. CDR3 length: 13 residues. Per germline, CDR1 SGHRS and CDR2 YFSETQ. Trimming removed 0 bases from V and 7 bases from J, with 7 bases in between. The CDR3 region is CASSLGWREKLFF. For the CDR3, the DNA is TGCGCCAGCAGCTTGGGCTGGCGTGAAAAACTGTTTTTT.

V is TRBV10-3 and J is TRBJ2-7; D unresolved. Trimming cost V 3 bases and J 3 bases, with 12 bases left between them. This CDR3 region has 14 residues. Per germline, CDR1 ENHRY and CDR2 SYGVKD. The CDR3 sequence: CAISEGRYYYEQYF. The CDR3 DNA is TGTGCCATCAGTGAAGGACGGTACTACTACGAGCAGTACTTC.

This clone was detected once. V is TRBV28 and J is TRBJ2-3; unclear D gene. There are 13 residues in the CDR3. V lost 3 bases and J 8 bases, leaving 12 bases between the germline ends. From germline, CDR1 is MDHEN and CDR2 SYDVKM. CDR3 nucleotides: TGTGCCAGCAGTTTGGGTTTCACGGGTACGCAGTATTTT. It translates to CASSLGFTGTQYF.

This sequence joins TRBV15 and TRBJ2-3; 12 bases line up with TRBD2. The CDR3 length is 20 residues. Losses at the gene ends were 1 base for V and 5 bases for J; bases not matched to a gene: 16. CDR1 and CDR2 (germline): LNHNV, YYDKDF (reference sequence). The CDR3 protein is CATSRGAPGLAGPSVDTQYF. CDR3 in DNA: TGTGCCACCAGCAGAGGGGCTCCTGGACTAGCGGGGCCCTCGGTAGATACGCAGTATTTT.

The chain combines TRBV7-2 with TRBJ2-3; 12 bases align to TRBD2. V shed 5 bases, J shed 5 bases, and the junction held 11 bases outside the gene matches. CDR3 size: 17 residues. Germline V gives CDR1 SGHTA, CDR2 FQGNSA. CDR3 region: CASSLRLAGVMIDTQYF. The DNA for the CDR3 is TGTGCCAGCAGCCTTCGACTAGCGGGAGTGATGATAGATACGCAGTATTTT.

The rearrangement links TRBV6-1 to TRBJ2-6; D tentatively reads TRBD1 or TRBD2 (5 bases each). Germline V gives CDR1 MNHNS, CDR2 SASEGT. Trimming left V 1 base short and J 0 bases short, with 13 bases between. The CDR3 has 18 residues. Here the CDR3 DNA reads TGTGCCAGCAGTGAAGGGGACCGACTGCGCTCTGGGGCCAACGTCCTGACTTTC. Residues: CASSEGDRLRSGANVLTF.

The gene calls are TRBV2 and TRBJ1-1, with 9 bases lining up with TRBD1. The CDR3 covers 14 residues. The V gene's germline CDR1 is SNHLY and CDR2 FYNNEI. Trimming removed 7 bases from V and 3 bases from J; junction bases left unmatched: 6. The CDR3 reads CASTQQGAYTEAFF. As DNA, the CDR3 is TGTGCCAGCACCCAACAGGGGGCTTACACTGAAGCTTTCTTT.

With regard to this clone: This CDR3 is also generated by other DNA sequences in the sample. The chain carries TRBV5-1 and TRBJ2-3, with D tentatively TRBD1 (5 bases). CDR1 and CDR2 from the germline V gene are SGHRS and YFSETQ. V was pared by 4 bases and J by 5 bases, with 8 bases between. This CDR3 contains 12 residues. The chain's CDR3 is CASSQDRDTQYF. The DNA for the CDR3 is TGCGCCAGCAGCCAAGACAGAGATACGCAGTATTTT.

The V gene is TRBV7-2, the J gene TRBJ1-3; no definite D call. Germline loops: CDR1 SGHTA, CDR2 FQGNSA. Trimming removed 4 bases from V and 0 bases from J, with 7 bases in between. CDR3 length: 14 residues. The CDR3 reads CASSSDPSGNTIYF. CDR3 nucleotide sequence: TGTGCCAGCAGCTCTGATCCCTCTGGAAACACCATATATTTT.

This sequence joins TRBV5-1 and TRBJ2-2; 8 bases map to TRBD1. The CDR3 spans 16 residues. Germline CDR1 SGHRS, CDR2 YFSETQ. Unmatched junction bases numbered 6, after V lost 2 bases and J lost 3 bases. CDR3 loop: CASSLTGGRDTGELFF. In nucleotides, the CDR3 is TGCGCCAGCAGCTTAACAGGGGGAAGGGACACCGGGGAGCTGTTTTTT. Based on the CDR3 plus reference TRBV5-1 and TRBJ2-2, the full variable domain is KAGVTQTPRYLIKTRGQQVTLSCSPISGHRSVSWYQQTPGQGLQFLFEYFSETQRNKGNFPGRFSGRQFSNSRSEMNVSTLELGDSALYLCASSLTGGRDTGELFFGEGSRLTVL.

In DNA form, the CDR3 reads TGCAGCGCCGGACCGGGGGGTAGCGGAAGCTCCTACGAGCAGTACTTC. Amino acid sequence: CSAGPGGSGSSYEQYF. V and J are TRBV29-1 and TRBJ2-7; TRBD2 matches at 7 bases. CDR1 SQVTM and CDR2 ANQGSEA come from the germline V gene. The CDR3 runs 16 residues. The J segment lost 0 bases and the V segment lost 7 bases, leaving 15 bases of the junction unmatched.

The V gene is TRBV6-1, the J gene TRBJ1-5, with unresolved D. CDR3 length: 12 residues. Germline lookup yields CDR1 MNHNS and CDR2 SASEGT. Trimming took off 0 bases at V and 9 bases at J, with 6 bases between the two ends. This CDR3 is CASSEAVGPQHF. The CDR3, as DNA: TGTGCCAGCAGTGAAGCGGTAGGGCCCCAGCATTTT.

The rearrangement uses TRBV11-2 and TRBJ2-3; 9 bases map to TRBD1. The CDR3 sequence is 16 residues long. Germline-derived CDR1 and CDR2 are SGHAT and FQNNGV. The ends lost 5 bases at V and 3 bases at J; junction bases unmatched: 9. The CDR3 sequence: CASSPGTGIRTDTQYF. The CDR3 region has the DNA TGTGCCAGCAGCCCGGGGACAGGGATAAGAACAGATACGCAGTATTTT.

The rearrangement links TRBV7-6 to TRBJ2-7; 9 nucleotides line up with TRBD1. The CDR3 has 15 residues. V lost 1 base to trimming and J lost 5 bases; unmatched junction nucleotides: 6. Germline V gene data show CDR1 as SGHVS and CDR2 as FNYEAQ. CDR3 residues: CASSLDGTGFDEQYF. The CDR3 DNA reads TGTGCCAGCAGCTTAGACGGGACAGGGTTCGACGAGCAGTACTTC.

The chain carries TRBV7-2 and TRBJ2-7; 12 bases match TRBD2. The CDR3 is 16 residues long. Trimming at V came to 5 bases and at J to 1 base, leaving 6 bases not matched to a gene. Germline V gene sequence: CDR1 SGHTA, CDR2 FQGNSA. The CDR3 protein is CASSKTSGSGSYEQYF. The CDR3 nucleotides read TGTGCCAGCAGCAAGACTAGCGGGAGTGGTTCCTACGAGCAGTACTTC.

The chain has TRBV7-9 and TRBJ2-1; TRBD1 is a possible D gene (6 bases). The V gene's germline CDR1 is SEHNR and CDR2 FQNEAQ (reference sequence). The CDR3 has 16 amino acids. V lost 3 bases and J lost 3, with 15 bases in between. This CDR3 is CASSLGQGTFYNEQFF. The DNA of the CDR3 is TGTGCCAGCAGCTTGGGGCAGGGGACCTTCTACAATGAGCAGTTCTTC.

In DNA, the CDR3 is TGTGCCAGCACCACTGGGGGGAGTTCAACGCAGTATTTT. Translating gives CASTTGGSSTQYF. This chain uses TRBV27 with TRBJ2-3, with D perhaps matching TRBD2 (6 bases). Trimming shortened V by 7 bases and J by 9 bases, and 17 bases separated the two germline ends. The CDR3 is 13 residues long. Looked up from germline, CDR1 is MNHEY and CDR2 is SMNVEV (reference sequence).

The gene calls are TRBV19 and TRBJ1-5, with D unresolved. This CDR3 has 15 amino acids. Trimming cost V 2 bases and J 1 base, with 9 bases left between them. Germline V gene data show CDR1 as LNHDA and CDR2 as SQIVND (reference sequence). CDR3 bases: TGTGCCAGTAGTATATCCAGCGGGAGCAATCAGCCCCAGCATTTT. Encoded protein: CASSISSGSNQPQHF.

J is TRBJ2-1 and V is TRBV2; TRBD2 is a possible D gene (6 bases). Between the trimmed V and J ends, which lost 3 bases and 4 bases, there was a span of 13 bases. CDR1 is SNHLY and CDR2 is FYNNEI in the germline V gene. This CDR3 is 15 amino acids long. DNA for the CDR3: TGTGCCAGCAGTGAGGTGAGCGGGCCATACAATGAGCAGTTCTTC. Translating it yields CASSEVSGPYNEQFF.

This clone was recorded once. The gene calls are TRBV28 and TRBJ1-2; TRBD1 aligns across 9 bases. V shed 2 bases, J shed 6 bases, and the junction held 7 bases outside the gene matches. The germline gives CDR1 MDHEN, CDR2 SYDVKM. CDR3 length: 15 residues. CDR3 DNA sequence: TGTGCCAGCAGTTTAACAGGGGGCGTCTTTGATGGCTACACCTTC. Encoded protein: CASSLTGGVFDGYTF.

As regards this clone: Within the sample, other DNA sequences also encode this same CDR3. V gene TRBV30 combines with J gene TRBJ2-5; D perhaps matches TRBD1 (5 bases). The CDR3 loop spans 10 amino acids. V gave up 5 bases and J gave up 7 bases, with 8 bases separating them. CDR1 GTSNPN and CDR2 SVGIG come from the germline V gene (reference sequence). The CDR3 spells CAWGRGTQYF. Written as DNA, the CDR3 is TGTGCCTGGGGTAGGGGGACCCAGTACTTC.

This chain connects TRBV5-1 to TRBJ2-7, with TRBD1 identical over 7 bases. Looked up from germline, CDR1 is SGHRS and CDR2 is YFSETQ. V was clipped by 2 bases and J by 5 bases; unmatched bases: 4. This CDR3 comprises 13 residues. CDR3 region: CASSFRQGHEQYF. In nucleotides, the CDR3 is TGCGCCAGCAGCTTCCGACAGGGCCACGAGCAGTACTTC.

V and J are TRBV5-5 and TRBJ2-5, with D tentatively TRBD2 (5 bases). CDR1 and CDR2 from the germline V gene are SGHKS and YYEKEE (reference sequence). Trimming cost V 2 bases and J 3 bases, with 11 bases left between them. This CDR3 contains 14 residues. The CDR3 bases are TGTGCCAGCAGCTTATTTTACGGGGAAGAGACCCAGTACTTC. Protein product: CASSLFYGEETQYF.

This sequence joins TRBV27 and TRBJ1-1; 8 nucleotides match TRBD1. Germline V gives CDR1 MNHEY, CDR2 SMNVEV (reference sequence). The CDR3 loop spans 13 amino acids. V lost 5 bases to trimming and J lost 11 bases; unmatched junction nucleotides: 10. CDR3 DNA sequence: TGTGCCAGCAGTAGTTTCTCAGGGGGCCCGGCTTTCTTT. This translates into CASSSFSGGPAFF.

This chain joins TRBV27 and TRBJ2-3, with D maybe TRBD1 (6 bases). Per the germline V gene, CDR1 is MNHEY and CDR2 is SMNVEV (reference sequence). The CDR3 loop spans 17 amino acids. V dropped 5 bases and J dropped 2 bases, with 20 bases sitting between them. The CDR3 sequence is CASSHRDTRGYTDTQYF. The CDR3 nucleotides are TGTGCCAGCAGTCACCGGGACACACGAGGGTACACAGATACGCAGTATTTT.

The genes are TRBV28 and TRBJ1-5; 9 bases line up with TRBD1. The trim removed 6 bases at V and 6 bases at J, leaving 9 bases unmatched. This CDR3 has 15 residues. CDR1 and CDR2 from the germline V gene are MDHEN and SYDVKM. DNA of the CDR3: TGTGCCAGCAGGCTTGGATTGACAGGGGGTCAGCCCCAGCATTTT. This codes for CASRLGLTGGQPQHF.